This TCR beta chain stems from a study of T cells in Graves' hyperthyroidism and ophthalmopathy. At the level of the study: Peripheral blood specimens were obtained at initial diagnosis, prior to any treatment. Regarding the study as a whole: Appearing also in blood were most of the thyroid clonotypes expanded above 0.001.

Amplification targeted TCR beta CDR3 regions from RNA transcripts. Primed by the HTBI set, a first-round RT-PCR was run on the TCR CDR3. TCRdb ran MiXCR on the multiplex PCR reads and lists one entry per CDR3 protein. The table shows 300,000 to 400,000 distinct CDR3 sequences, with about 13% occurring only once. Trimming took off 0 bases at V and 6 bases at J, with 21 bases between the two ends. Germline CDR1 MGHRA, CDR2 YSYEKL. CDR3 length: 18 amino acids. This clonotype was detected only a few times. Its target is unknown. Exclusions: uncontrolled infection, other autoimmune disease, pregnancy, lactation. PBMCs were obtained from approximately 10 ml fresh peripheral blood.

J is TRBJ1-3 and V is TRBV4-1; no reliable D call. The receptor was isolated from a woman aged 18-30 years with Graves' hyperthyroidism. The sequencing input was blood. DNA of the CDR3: TGCGCCAGCAGCCAAGATTGGGAACTTGGGGAACTGGCAAACACCATATATTTT. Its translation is CASSQDWELGELANTIYF.